This is a list of T cell receptor beta chains from one sample in a study of identical twins' blood T cells. Each CDR3 protein is one row after TCRdb ran MiXCR on the 5' RACE reads. The repertoire holds 350,000 to 450,000 distinct CDR3 sequences, about 28% seen once, with roughly 6.1% in the top ten. Sequences were obtained from PBMCs. These receptors were obtained from a woman aged 18 to 50 in good health. Both conserved end residues are part of each CDR3. The order of the fields is D gene, clone size, J gene, V gene, CDR3 DNA, CDR3 protein. The D gene is left open where the match is weak. The size field is filled for only some rows; it gives once, few, many or a size class.

d_call: -
clone_size: -
j_call: TRBJ2-1
v_call: TRBV7-9
cdr3_nt: TGTGCCAGCAGCTTACGGAGTCACGAGCAGTTCTTC
cdr3_aa: CASSLRSHEQFF

d_call: -
clone_size: -
j_call: TRBJ2-3
v_call: TRBV5-1
cdr3_nt: TGCGCCAGCAGCTTGGCGGGGGAGAGCACAGATACGCAGTATTTT
cdr3_aa: CASSLAGESTDTQYF

d_call: -
clone_size: -
j_call: TRBJ2-1
v_call: TRBV20-1
cdr3_nt: TGCAGTGCTAGAGATTCTTACCAGGGGCTTAGACATGAGCAGTTCTTC
cdr3_aa: CSARDSYQGLRHEQFF

d_call: TRBD1
clone_size: -
j_call: TRBJ1-3
v_call: TRBV20-1
cdr3_nt: TGCAGTGCTAATTACAGGGGAAGGGGAAACACCATATATTTT
cdr3_aa: CSANYRGRGNTIYF

d_call: -
clone_size: -
j_call: TRBJ2-1
v_call: TRBV9
cdr3_nt: TGTGCCAGCTCCTTTCTAGGGGACAATGAGCAGTTCTTC
cdr3_aa: CASSFLGDNEQFF

d_call: TRBD1
clone_size: -
j_call: TRBJ2-7
v_call: TRBV12-3/TRBV12-4
cdr3_nt: TGTGCCAGCAGCCCCCGGGACAGAAGCGAGCAGTACTTC
cdr3_aa: CASSPRDRSEQYF

d_call: -
clone_size: -
j_call: TRBJ1-3
v_call: TRBV5-1
cdr3_nt: TGCGCCAGCAGCAAGGGGCAGGACAGTTCTGGAAACACCATATATTTT
cdr3_aa: CASSKGQDSSGNTIYF

d_call: TRBD1
clone_size: few
j_call: TRBJ2-5
v_call: TRBV6-5
cdr3_nt: TGTGCCAGCACAGGGGGTGAGACCCAGTACTTC
cdr3_aa: CASTGGETQYF

d_call: -
clone_size: few
j_call: TRBJ2-7
v_call: TRBV5-1
cdr3_nt: TGCGCCAGCAGCTTGAATGGGGGAAGCTACGAGCAGTACTTC
cdr3_aa: CASSLNGGSYEQYF

d_call: -
clone_size: -
j_call: TRBJ2-5
v_call: TRBV6-2/TRBV6-3
cdr3_nt: TGTGCCAGCAGGCCCCCCCTCCGGTTAGAGACCCAGTACTTC
cdr3_aa: CASRPPLRLETQYF

d_call: -
clone_size: few
j_call: TRBJ2-1
v_call: TRBV5-6
cdr3_nt: TGTGCCAGCAGCTTTCGGACCAATGAGCAGTTCTTC
cdr3_aa: CASSFRTNEQFF

d_call: -
clone_size: few
j_call: TRBJ2-1
v_call: TRBV2
cdr3_nt: TGTGCCTCCCAGTCAGGGGCGTACAATGAGCAGTTCTTC
cdr3_aa: CASQSGAYNEQFF

d_call: -
clone_size: -
j_call: TRBJ1-6
v_call: TRBV4-1
cdr3_nt: TGCGCCAGCAGCCAAACCATCTCGCGGGGTCCAGGCTCACCCCTCCACTTT
cdr3_aa: CASSQTISRGPGSPLHF

d_call: -
clone_size: many
j_call: TRBJ1-1
v_call: TRBV25-1
cdr3_nt: TGTGCCAGCAGTGAGGTCGGAGAGACCACTGAAGCTTTCTTT
cdr3_aa: CASSEVGETTEAFF

d_call: -
clone_size: few
j_call: TRBJ2-5
v_call: TRBV6-5
cdr3_nt: TGTGCCAGCGGATTCCCACGGACGGAGACCCAGTACTTC
cdr3_aa: CASGFPRTETQYF

d_call: -
clone_size: -
j_call: TRBJ2-1
v_call: TRBV10-3
cdr3_nt: TGTGCCATCGAAGGGAAGGGAGTAAGTGAGCAGTTCTTC
cdr3_aa: CAIEGKGVSEQFF

d_call: -
clone_size: few
j_call: TRBJ2-3
v_call: TRBV20-1
cdr3_nt: TGCAGTGCAAGGGGACTCCCTAGCACAGATACGCAGTATTTT
cdr3_aa: CSARGLPSTDTQYF

d_call: TRBD1
clone_size: once
j_call: TRBJ1-2
v_call: TRBV20-1
cdr3_nt: TGCAGTGCTAGAGAAGGACAGGGGTCTCCACATGGCTACACCTTC
cdr3_aa: CSAREGQGSPHGYTF

d_call: -
clone_size: -
j_call: TRBJ2-3
v_call: TRBV5-1
cdr3_nt: TGCGCCAGCAGCTTGTTCCCGGGTGGAAGGACAGATACGCAGTATTTT
cdr3_aa: CASSLFPGGRTDTQYF

d_call: -
clone_size: -
j_call: TRBJ2-1
v_call: TRBV5-1
cdr3_nt: TGCGCCACCGTGGGGGGACAGACCTACAATGAGCAGTTCTTC
cdr3_aa: CATVGGQTYNEQFF

d_call: TRBD1
clone_size: many
j_call: TRBJ1-2
v_call: TRBV10-3
cdr3_nt: TGTGCCATCAGTGAGGCTGGCAGGGGGCAGCACTATGGCTACACCTTC
cdr3_aa: CAISEAGRGQHYGYTF

d_call: TRBD2
clone_size: few
j_call: TRBJ2-2
v_call: TRBV20-1
cdr3_nt: TGCAGTGCTAGGGGACTATCGAACACCGGGGAGCTGTTTTTT
cdr3_aa: CSARGLSNTGELFF

d_call: -
clone_size: -
j_call: TRBJ1-1
v_call: TRBV14
cdr3_nt: TGTGCCAGCAGCCAAGAGCCCTACACTGAAGCTTTCTTT
cdr3_aa: CASSQEPYTEAFF

d_call: TRBD2
clone_size: -
j_call: TRBJ2-1
v_call: TRBV20-1
cdr3_nt: TGCAGTGCTAGTCTCCTGATAGCGGGGTCCTACAATGAGCAGTTCTTC
cdr3_aa: CSASLLIAGSYNEQFF

d_call: -
clone_size: -
j_call: TRBJ1-2
v_call: TRBV5-1
cdr3_nt: TGCGCCAGCAGCTTAAGGGATTTCGGCTATGGCTACACCTTC
cdr3_aa: CASSLRDFGYGYTF

d_call: TRBD1
clone_size: few
j_call: TRBJ1-5
v_call: TRBV20-1
cdr3_nt: TGCAGTGCAGTCAGGGGGCTCAATCAGCCCCAGCATTTT
cdr3_aa: CSAVRGLNQPQHF

d_call: -
clone_size: -
j_call: TRBJ2-7
v_call: TRBV12-3/TRBV12-4
cdr3_nt: TGTGCCAGCAGTTTCCTGGGCGAGCAGTACTTC
cdr3_aa: CASSFLGEQYF

d_call: -
clone_size: -
j_call: TRBJ1-3
v_call: TRBV28
cdr3_nt: TGTGCCAGCAGAGGTTACAGAAACACCATATATTTT
cdr3_aa: CASRGYRNTIYF

d_call: TRBD2
clone_size: few
j_call: TRBJ2-1
v_call: TRBV5-1
cdr3_nt: TGCGCCAGCAGCTTGGGAAGAACTCTAGCGGGAGGGGTATACAATGAGCAGTTCTTC
cdr3_aa: CASSLGRTLAGGVYNEQFF

d_call: -
clone_size: few
j_call: TRBJ1-2
v_call: TRBV29-1
cdr3_nt: TGCAGCATCGTGCGTGTCTATGGCTACACCTTC
cdr3_aa: CSIVRVYGYTF

d_call: -
clone_size: once
j_call: TRBJ1-1
v_call: TRBV3-1
cdr3_nt: TGTGCCAGCAGCCAAGATCCTCATCACCCTGAAGCTTTCTTT
cdr3_aa: CASSQDPHHPEAFF

d_call: -
clone_size: many
j_call: TRBJ1-2
v_call: TRBV6-1
cdr3_nt: TGTGCCAGCAGTGAATTCTTCGGTACCTATGGCTACACCTTC
cdr3_aa: CASSEFFGTYGYTF

d_call: -
clone_size: few
j_call: TRBJ1-2
v_call: TRBV3-1
cdr3_nt: TGTGCCAGCGGGTCCTCGGGGGATCAGGGCTACACCTTC
cdr3_aa: CASGSSGDQGYTF

d_call: -
clone_size: -
j_call: TRBJ2-3
v_call: TRBV7-9
cdr3_nt: TGTGCCAGCAGCCCGATTCCCGCAGATACGCAGTATTTT
cdr3_aa: CASSPIPADTQYF

d_call: TRBD2
clone_size: many
j_call: TRBJ2-7
v_call: TRBV20-1
cdr3_nt: TGCAGTGCTCAACTAGCGGGGGTCGACGAGCAGTACTTC
cdr3_aa: CSAQLAGVDEQYF

d_call: -
clone_size: many
j_call: TRBJ2-2
v_call: TRBV7-2
cdr3_nt: TGTGCCAGCAGCTTAAATGAGAGAACCGGGGAGCTGTTTTTT
cdr3_aa: CASSLNERTGELFF

d_call: -
clone_size: -
j_call: TRBJ2-1
v_call: TRBV5-1
cdr3_nt: TGCGCCAGCAGCTTAGGTCTGTGGGGCAATGAGCAGTTCTTC
cdr3_aa: CASSLGLWGNEQFF

d_call: TRBD1
clone_size: -
j_call: TRBJ1-1
v_call: TRBV5-1
cdr3_nt: TGCGCCAGCAGCGAACCGGGACAGGTTGAAGCTTTCTTT
cdr3_aa: CASSEPGQVEAFF

d_call: -
clone_size: few
j_call: TRBJ2-1
v_call: TRBV9
cdr3_nt: TGTGCCAGCAGCGTAGACAGCGGGCCCGGGGGTGAGCAGTTCTTC
cdr3_aa: CASSVDSGPGGEQFF

d_call: -
clone_size: few
j_call: TRBJ2-7
v_call: TRBV6-5
cdr3_nt: TGTGCCAGCAGTTATCAGAGCGGCAGCTCCTACGAGCAGTACTTC
cdr3_aa: CASSYQSGSSYEQYF

d_call: -
clone_size: -
j_call: TRBJ2-7
v_call: TRBV11-2
cdr3_nt: TGTGCCAGCAGCTTAGCCTCCTCGGGGGAGCAGTACTTC
cdr3_aa: CASSLASSGEQYF

d_call: -
clone_size: -
j_call: TRBJ2-5
v_call: TRBV11-2
cdr3_nt: TGTGCCAGCAGCAGCAACAACCAAGAGACCCAGTACTTC
cdr3_aa: CASSSNNQETQYF

d_call: -
clone_size: -
j_call: TRBJ2-1
v_call: TRBV29-1
cdr3_nt: TGCAGCGTTGAATGGGACACAGGCAATGAGCAGTTCTTC
cdr3_aa: CSVEWDTGNEQFF

d_call: -
clone_size: -
j_call: TRBJ2-7
v_call: TRBV6-2/TRBV6-3
cdr3_nt: TGTGCCAGCAGTCCTCCAAACCGCTACGAGCAGTCCTTC
cdr3_aa: CASSPPNRYEQSF

d_call: -
clone_size: -
j_call: TRBJ1-3
v_call: TRBV10-3
cdr3_nt: TGTGCCATCAAGCCCAGGGATGGAAACACCATATATTTT
cdr3_aa: CAIKPRDGNTIYF

d_call: -
clone_size: many
j_call: TRBJ1-5
v_call: TRBV5-6
cdr3_nt: TGTGCCAGCAGCTTCGGGAATGGGGTTCATCAGCCCCAGCATTTT
cdr3_aa: CASSFGNGVHQPQHF

d_call: -
clone_size: -
j_call: TRBJ2-2
v_call: TRBV9
cdr3_nt: TGTGCCAGCAGCGTAGCGACGTCTCTGAGAACCGGGGAGCTGTTTTTT
cdr3_aa: CASSVATSLRTGELFF

d_call: TRBD1
clone_size: -
j_call: TRBJ1-1
v_call: TRBV6-5
cdr3_nt: TGTGCCAGCAGTTACTGGATGGGGACAGGCGGGCACAACACTGAAGCTTTCTTT
cdr3_aa: CASSYWMGTGGHNTEAFF

d_call: -
clone_size: -
j_call: TRBJ1-1
v_call: TRBV5-5
cdr3_nt: TGTGCCAGCATCAAGAGGACGGGGGACACTGAAGCTTTCTTT
cdr3_aa: CASIKRTGDTEAFF

d_call: -
clone_size: once
j_call: TRBJ1-1
v_call: TRBV19
cdr3_nt: TGTGGCAGTAGTACACAACAGGGATCGGGCGAAGCTTTCTTT
cdr3_aa: CGSSTQQGSGEAFF

d_call: -
clone_size: few
j_call: TRBJ2-7
v_call: TRBV11-2
cdr3_nt: TGTGCCAGCAGCCAACAGGAATACGAGCAGTACTTC
cdr3_aa: CASSQQEYEQYF

d_call: -
clone_size: -
j_call: TRBJ1-1
v_call: TRBV6-1
cdr3_nt: TGTGCCAGCACCGACGGGGTAAACACTGAAGCTTTCTTT
cdr3_aa: CASTDGVNTEAFF

d_call: -
clone_size: few
j_call: TRBJ2-2
v_call: TRBV6-2/TRBV6-3
cdr3_nt: TGTGCCAGCAGTTACTCGGGACCCCAGAACACCGGGGAGCTGTTTTTT
cdr3_aa: CASSYSGPQNTGELFF

d_call: TRBD2
clone_size: -
j_call: TRBJ2-1
v_call: TRBV5-1
cdr3_nt: TGCGCCAGCAGCTTGGCCGGGGGGTTCGATGAGCAGTTCTTC
cdr3_aa: CASSLAGGFDEQFF